A single sample gave rise to the 5 T cell receptor beta chains below, sequenced in a study of T-cell reconstitution after alpha-beta-depleted transplantation in children. During its preparation, the TCRbeta library received unique molecular identifiers. TCRdb processed the PCR reads anew with MiXCR; each CDR3 protein has one entry. The sample carries hundreds of thousands of distinct CDR3 sequences, around 10% recorded once. Sequenced here: PBMCs from the stem cell graft donor, sampled from the stem cell graft. The source is a human donor who donated a stem cell graft to a child with acute lymphoblastic leukemia.

The chain combines TRBV11-1 with TRBJ2-2; TRBD1 is a possible D gene (5 bases). V gave up 3 bases and J gave up 4 bases, with 15 bases separating them. Germline CDR1 is SGHAT and CDR2 is FQDESV (reference sequence). The CDR3 extends over 16 amino acids. In DNA, the CDR3 is TGTGCCAGCAGCTTCGGTGCTACAGGTTCCACCGGGGAGCTGTTTTTT. Translation gives CASSFGATGSTGELFF. Based on the CDR3 plus reference TRBV11-1 and TRBJ2-2, the full variable domain is EAEVAQSPRYKITEKSQAVAFWCDPISGHATLYWYRQILGQGPELLVQFQDESVVDDSQLPKDRFSAERLKGVDSTLKIQPAELGDSAMYLCASSFGATGSTGELFFGEGSRLTVL.

The chain uses TRBV10-3 and TRBJ2-5; perhaps D is TRBD1 or TRBD2 (5 bases each). Trimming pared 10 bases from V and 1 base from J, leaving 10 bases between. Germline V gene lookup returns CDR1 ENHRY and CDR2 SYGVKD. The CDR3 contains 12 residues. CDR3 sequence (DNA): TGTGCCACGGGACCTAGCCAAGAGACCCAGTACTTC. Its protein product is CATGPSQETQYF.

This clonotype was detected only a few times. The chain uses TRBV19 and TRBJ2-7; D possibly corresponds to TRBD1 (6 bases). CDR1 is LNHDA and CDR2 is SQIVND in the germline V gene (reference sequence). There are 14 residues in the CDR3. V gave up 2 bases and J gave up 6 bases, with 14 bases separating them. The CDR3 protein is CASSITTGPVEQYF. The CDR3 coding sequence is TGTGCCAGTAGTATAACCACAGGGCCGGTCGAGCAGTACTTC.

The rearrangement uses TRBV9 and TRBJ2-3; no firm D call. The V gene's germline CDR1 is SGDLS and CDR2 YYNGEE. The CDR3 is made up of 14 amino acids. Trimming removed 4 bases from V and 2 bases from J, with 11 bases in between. CDR3 sequence reads: CASSLLAYTDTQYF. The CDR3 bases are TGTGCCAGCAGCCTACTGGCTTACACAGATACGCAGTATTTT.

The chain couples TRBV20-1 to TRBJ2-5, with a tentative D call TRBD1 (6 bases). CDR3 length equals 16 residues. Trimming left V 4 bases short and J 0 bases short, with 18 bases between. From germline, CDR1 is DFQATT and CDR2 SNEGSKA (reference sequence). Here the CDR3 DNA reads TGCAGTGCTATACCGGACAGAATGGGATACCAAGAGACCCAGTACTTC. Translation gives CSAIPDRMGYQETQYF.